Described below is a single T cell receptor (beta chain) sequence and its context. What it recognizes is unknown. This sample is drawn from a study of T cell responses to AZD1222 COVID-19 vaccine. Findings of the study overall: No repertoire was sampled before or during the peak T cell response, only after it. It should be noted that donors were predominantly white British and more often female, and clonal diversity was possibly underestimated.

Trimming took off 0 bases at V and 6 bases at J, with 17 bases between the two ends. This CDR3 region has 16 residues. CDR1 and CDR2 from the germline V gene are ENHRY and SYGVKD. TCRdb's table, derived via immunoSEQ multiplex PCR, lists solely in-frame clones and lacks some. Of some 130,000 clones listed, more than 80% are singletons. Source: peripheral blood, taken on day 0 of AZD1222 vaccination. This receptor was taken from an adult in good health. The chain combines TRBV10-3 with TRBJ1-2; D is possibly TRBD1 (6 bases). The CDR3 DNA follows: TGTGCCATCAGTGAGTCTAACCCCGGGACACAGAATGGCTACACCTTC. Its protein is CAISESNPGTQNGYTF.